Included here is one T cell receptor (beta chain) sequence, with context. The antigen is undetermined. The data originate from a study of cytomegalovirus exposure and HLA in healthy donors. Whole-study context: Early released data had about 85 million unique TCRs, all coming from HLA-typed donors. Overall study results and limits: Sequencing likely generated an artifact that appeared as a cluster of highly shared sequence variants. Roughly even sequencing depth across donors was the assumption behind the presence/absence analyses.

Per germline, CDR1 SGHAT and CDR2 FQNNGV. The CDR3 covers 14 residues. With V trimmed by 6 bases and J by 4 bases, 6 bases remained unmatched. This PCR relied on a set of 60 Vbeta primers and 13 Jbeta primers. Clones were read by immunoSEQ multiplex PCR, and TCRdb kept only the in-frame ones, dropping some. The sample records under 150,000 clones, under 90% being singletons. The TCR comes from a male donor in good health and CMV-seronegative. Sample: PBMCs. The chain has TRBV11-2 and TRBJ1-2; 9 bases map to TRBD1. The CDR3 DNA reads as TGTGCCAGCAGTTCGTTGGACAGGGGCTATGGCTACACCTTC. Its protein is CASSSLDRGYGYTF. The full variable domain, with the rest looked up from reference TRBV11-2 and TRBJ1-2, is EAGVAQSPRYKIIEKRQSVAFWCNPISGHATLYWYQQILGQGPKLLIQFQNNGVVDDSQLPKDRFSAERLKGVDSTLKIQPAKLEDSAVYLCASSSLDRGYGYTFGSGTRLTVV.